Sequencing of this TCR beta chain was carried out in a study of a mutant IDH1 vaccine in newly diagnosed glioma. Study details: Vaccination followed radiotherapy alone by 4-6 weeks, or accompanied temozolomide cycles.

On this clone itself: Its antigen is as yet unknown.

Profiled with immunoSEQ multiplex PCR; TCRdb holds only in-frame clones, not every one. The repertoire holds more than 25,000 clones, around 77% seen once, with about 9.3% in the top ten. The CDR3 is made up of 17 amino acids. CDR1 LNHDA and CDR2 SQIVND come from the germline V gene (reference sequence). Trimming removed 0 bases from V and 7 bases from J; junction bases left unmatched: 11. Regarding time point: week 35, safety follow-up. Vaccination comprised doses that each held 300 ug of mutant IDH1 20-mer peptide, plus topical imiquimod. The TCR was taken from a woman aged 25 to 39 with glioma. Some clones in this sample may be carry-over from other donors' samples. The V and J genes are TRBV19 and TRBJ2-1, with 8 bases that match TRBD2. The material was PBMCs, obtained from a glioma patient whose treatment included an IDH1 peptide vaccine. CDR3 amino acids: CASSIDGGSGIWNEQFF. In DNA form, the CDR3 reads TGTGCCAGTAGTATAGATGGGGGTAGCGGGATCTGGAATGAGCAGTTCTTC.